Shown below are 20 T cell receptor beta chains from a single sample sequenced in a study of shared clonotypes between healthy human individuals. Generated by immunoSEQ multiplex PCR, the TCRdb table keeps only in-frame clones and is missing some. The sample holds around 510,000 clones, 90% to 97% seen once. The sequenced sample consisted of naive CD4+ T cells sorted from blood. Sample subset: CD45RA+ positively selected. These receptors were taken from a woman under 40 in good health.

The CDR3 spells CASSPTGGAMSYTF. The CDR3 region has the DNA TGTGCCAGCAGCCCTACCGGGGGCGCGATGAGCTACACCTTC. The chain is built from TRBV7-9 and TRBJ1-2, with D perhaps matching TRBD1 (6 bases). The ends were cut back, 5 bases at V and 9 bases at J, with 19 bases in the middle. The germline CDR1 and CDR2 sequences are SEHNR and FQNEAQ (reference sequence). The CDR3 is 14 residues long.

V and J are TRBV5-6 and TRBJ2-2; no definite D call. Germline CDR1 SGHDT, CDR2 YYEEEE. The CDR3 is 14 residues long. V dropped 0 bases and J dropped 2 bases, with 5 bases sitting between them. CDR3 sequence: CASSLGRNTGELFF. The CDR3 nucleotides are TGTGCCAGCAGCTTGGGGAGAAACACCGGGGAGCTGTTTTTT.

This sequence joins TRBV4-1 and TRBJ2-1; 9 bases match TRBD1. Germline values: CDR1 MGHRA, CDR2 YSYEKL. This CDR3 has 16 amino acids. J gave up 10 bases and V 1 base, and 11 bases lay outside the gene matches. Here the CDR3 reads CASSQGGGWTGDEQFF. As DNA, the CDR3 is TGCGCCAGCAGCCAAGGAGGGGGCTGGACAGGGGACGAGCAGTTCTTC.

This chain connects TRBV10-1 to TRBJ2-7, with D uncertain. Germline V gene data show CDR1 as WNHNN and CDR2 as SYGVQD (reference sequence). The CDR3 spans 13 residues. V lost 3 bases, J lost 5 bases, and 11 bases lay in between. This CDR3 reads CASSDRLGNEQYF. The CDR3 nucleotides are TGCGCCAGCAGTGACAGGCTGGGCAACGAGCAGTACTTC.

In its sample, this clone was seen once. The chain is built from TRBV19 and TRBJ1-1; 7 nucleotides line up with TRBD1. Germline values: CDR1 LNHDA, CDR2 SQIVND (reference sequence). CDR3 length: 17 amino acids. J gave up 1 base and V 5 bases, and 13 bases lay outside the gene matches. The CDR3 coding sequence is TGTGCCAGTAGTGAGACTCATTCCCGGACAGGGAACACTGAAGCTTTCTTT. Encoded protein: CASSETHSRTGNTEAFF.

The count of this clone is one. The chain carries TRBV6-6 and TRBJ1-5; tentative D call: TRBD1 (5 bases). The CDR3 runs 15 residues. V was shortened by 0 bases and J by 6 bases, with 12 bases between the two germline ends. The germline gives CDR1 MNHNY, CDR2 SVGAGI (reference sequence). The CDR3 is CASSYSGRGGQPQHF. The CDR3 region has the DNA TGTGCCAGCAGTTACTCAGGCCGGGGCGGTCAGCCCCAGCATTTT.

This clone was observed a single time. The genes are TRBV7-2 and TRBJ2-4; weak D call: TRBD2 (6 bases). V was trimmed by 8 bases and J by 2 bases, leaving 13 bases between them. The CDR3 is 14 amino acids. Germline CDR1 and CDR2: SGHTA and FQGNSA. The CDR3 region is CASRDSGPKNIQYF. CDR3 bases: TGTGCCAGCCGGGATAGCGGACCCAAAAACATTCAGTACTTC.

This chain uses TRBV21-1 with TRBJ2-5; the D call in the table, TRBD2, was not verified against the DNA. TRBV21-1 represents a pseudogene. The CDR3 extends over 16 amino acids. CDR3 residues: CASSVTGFGGQETQYF. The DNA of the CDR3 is TGTGCCAGCAGCGTGACGGGGTTTGGAGGCCAAGAGACCCAGTACTTC.

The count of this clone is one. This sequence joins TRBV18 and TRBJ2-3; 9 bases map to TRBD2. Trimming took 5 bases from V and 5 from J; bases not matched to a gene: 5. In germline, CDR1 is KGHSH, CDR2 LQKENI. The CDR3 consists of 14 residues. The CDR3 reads CASSTRTSEDTQYF. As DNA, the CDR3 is TGTGCCAGCTCAACCCGGACTAGCGAAGATACGCAGTATTTT.

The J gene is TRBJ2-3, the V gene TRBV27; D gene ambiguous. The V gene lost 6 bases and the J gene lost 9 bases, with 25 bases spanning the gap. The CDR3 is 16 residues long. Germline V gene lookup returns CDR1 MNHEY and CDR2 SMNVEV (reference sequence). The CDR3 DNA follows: TGTGCCAGCAGACCCGATATCCACCCTTTTCTCGAAACGCAGTATTTT. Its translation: CASRPDIHPFLETQYF.

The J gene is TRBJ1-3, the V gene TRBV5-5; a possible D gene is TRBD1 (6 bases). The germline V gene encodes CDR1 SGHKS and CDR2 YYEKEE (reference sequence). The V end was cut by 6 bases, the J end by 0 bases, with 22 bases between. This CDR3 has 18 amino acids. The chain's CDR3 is CASNRSPGGARSGNTIYF. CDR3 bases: TGTGCCAGCAACCGGTCTCCGGGGGGGGCCCGCTCTGGAAACACCATATATTTT.

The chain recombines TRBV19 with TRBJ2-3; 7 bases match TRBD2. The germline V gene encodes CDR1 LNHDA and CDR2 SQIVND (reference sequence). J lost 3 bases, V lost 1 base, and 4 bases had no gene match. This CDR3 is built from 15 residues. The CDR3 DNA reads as TGTGCCAGTAGTATAGGCGGGAGCGGGACAGATACGCAGTATTTT. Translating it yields CASSIGGSGTDTQYF.

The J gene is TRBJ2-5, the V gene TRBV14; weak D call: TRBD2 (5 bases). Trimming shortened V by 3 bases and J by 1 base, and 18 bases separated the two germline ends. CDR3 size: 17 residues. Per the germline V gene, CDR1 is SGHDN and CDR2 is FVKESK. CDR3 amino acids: CASSQTTDLRSQETQYF. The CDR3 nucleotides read TGTGCCAGCAGCCAGACAACGGACTTGCGGTCCCAAGAGACCCAGTACTTC.

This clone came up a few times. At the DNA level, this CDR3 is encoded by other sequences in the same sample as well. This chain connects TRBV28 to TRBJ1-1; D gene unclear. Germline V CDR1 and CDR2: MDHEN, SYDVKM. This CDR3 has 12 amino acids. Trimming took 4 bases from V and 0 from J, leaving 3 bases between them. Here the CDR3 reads CASSSVNTEAFF. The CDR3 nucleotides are TGTGCCAGCAGTTCAGTGAACACTGAAGCTTTCTTT. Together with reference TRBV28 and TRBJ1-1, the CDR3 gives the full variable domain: DVKVTQSSRYLVKRTGEKVFLECVQDMDHENMFWYRQDPGLGLRLIYFSYDVKMKEKGDIPEGYSVSREKKERFSLILESASTNQTSMYLCASSSVNTEAFFGQGTRLTVV.

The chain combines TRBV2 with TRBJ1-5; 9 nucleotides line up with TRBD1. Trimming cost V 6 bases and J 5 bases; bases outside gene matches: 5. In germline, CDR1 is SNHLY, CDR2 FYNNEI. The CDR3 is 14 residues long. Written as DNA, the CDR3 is TGTGCCAGCAGGCCGGGACAGGGCCATCAGCCCCAGCATTTT. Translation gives CASRPGQGHQPQHF. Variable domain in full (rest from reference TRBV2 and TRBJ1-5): EPEVTQTPSHQVTQMGQEVILRCVPISNHLYFYWYRQILGQKVEFLVSFYNNEISEKSEIFDDQFSVERPDGSNFTLKIRSTKLEDSAMYFCASRPGQGHQPQHFGDGTRLSIL.

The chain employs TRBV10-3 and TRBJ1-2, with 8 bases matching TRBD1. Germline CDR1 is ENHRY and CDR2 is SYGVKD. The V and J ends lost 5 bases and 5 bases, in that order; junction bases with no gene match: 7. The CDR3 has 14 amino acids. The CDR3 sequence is CAISTGGVRYGYTF. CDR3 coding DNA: TGTGCCATCAGTACAGGGGGAGTTCGATATGGCTACACCTTC.

CDR3 nucleotide sequence: TGTGCCAGCAGAACTGACAGGGGGCCCAAAAACATTCAGTACTTC. Protein sequence: CASRTDRGPKNIQYF. This chain uses TRBV6-5 with TRBJ2-4; 10 nucleotides agree with TRBD1. Trimming took 6 bases from V and 2 from J; bases not matched to a gene: 4. The CDR3 extends over 15 amino acids. The germline CDR1 and CDR2 sequences are MNHEY and SVGAGI.

CDR3 nucleotides: TGTGCCAGCAGCCCTAGGGTTGGGGGGCCCGCCGTCCTGACTTTC. Translating gives CASSPRVGGPAVLTF. The chain employs TRBV11-2 and TRBJ2-6; possibly TRBD1 or TRBD2 for D (6 bases each). CDR3 size: 15 residues. V was trimmed by 5 bases and J by 12 bases, leaving 20 bases between them. Germline V gene lookup returns CDR1 SGHAT and CDR2 FQNNGV.

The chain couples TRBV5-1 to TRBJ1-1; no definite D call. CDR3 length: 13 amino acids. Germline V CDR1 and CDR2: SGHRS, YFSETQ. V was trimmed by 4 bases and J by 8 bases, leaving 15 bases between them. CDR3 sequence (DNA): TGCGCCAGCAGCCTTACAACGAAGGCGGAAGCTTTCTTT. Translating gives CASSLTTKAEAFF.

The CDR3 reads CASRGSGSSLQNEQFF. CDR3 DNA: TGTGCCAGCAGGGGTAGCGGGAGTTCCCTTCAGAATGAGCAGTTCTTC. The V call is TRBV28, the J call TRBJ2-1, with 9 nucleotides matching TRBD2. The CDR3 has 16 amino acids. CDR1 is MDHEN, CDR2 SYDVKM, per germline. V trimming: 6 bases; J trimming: 7 bases; junction bases outside the gene matches: 13. Using reference TRBV28 and TRBJ2-1 for the parts outside the CDR3, the full variable domain is DVKVTQSSRYLVKRTGEKVFLECVQDMDHENMFWYRQDPGLGLRLIYFSYDVKMKEKGDIPEGYSVSREKKERFSLILESASTNQTSMYLCASRGSGSSLQNEQFFGPGTRLTVL.